A selection of T cell receptor beta chains follows, all from one sample in a study of T cells after yellow fever vaccination. MiXCR was run by TCRdb on the 5' RACE reads, yielding one entry per CDR3 protein. The sample lists fewer than 450,000 distinct CDR3 sequences; approximately 8% were seen once. Material: PBMCs, obtained approximately 47 days after the first yellow fever vaccination. The source is a man younger than 30 who received the YFV17D yellow fever vaccine. The CDR3 runs from the conserved cysteine through the conserved F or W. Each record gives: clone size, J gene, V gene, CDR3 protein. Clone size appears in some rows only: once, few, many, or a class for an expanded clone.

clone size: few
J gene: TRBJ2-5
V gene: TRBV20-1
CDR3 protein: CSARDRLASFARGETQYF

clone size: .
J gene: TRBJ2-3
V gene: TRBV12-3/TRBV12-4
CDR3 protein: CASSRDWNTQYF

clone size: few
J gene: TRBJ1-4
V gene: TRBV29-1
CDR3 protein: CSSRRISANEKLFF

clone size: few
J gene: TRBJ1-2
V gene: TRBV5-5
CDR3 protein: CASSLAGREDYGYTF

clone size: few
J gene: TRBJ1-6
V gene: TRBV20-1
CDR3 protein: CSASFPESRTRDSPLHF

clone size: few
J gene: TRBJ1-5
V gene: TRBV4-1
CDR3 protein: CASSHTAGGQPQHF

clone size: many
J gene: TRBJ1-5
V gene: TRBV20-1
CDR3 protein: CSAIPTGANQPQHF

clone size: few
J gene: TRBJ2-3
V gene: TRBV15
CDR3 protein: CATSRVGGSTDTQYF

clone size: .
J gene: TRBJ1-5
V gene: TRBV4-3
CDR3 protein: CASSPDPEGQGFYSNQPQHF

clone size: .
J gene: TRBJ1-6
V gene: TRBV7-3
CDR3 protein: CASSSHQNSPLHF

clone size: few
J gene: TRBJ1-2
V gene: TRBV7-2
CDR3 protein: CASSPQEGGYYTF

clone size: few
J gene: TRBJ2-5
V gene: TRBV5-1
CDR3 protein: CASSLPGTGVAGKETQYF

clone size: .
J gene: TRBJ2-5
V gene: TRBV29-1
CDR3 protein: CSVEPLDSQETQYF

clone size: .
J gene: TRBJ2-5
V gene: TRBV20-1
CDR3 protein: CSATDLNNYPPDLVGETQYF

clone size: .
J gene: TRBJ2-2
V gene: TRBV13
CDR3 protein: CASSYGQGPGELFF

clone size: few
J gene: TRBJ2-5
V gene: TRBV2
CDR3 protein: CASSERHSQETQYF

clone size: many
J gene: TRBJ2-2
V gene: TRBV24-1
CDR3 protein: CATSDRDVSWKTGELFF

clone size: many
J gene: TRBJ1-6
V gene: TRBV6-6
CDR3 protein: CASSSGANSPLHF

clone size: many
J gene: TRBJ2-5
V gene: TRBV20-1
CDR3 protein: CSAPRGARQETQYF

clone size: few
J gene: TRBJ2-2
V gene: TRBV7-6
CDR3 protein: CASSPRTGEAGELFF

clone size: .
J gene: TRBJ1-5
V gene: TRBV5-1
CDR3 protein: CASSVTGALNQPQHF

clone size: many
J gene: TRBJ2-3
V gene: TRBV3-1
CDR3 protein: CASSHARGGTDTQYF

clone size: .
J gene: TRBJ2-3
V gene: TRBV7-3
CDR3 protein: CASSSAGANTQYF

clone size: .
J gene: TRBJ2-5
V gene: TRBV18
CDR3 protein: CASSPVTRGDQYF

clone size: .
J gene: TRBJ2-7
V gene: TRBV20-1
CDR3 protein: CSARGQVSSYEQYF

clone size: few
J gene: TRBJ2-3
V gene: TRBV7-2
CDR3 protein: CASSLVLQGADTQYF

clone size: .
J gene: TRBJ1-1
V gene: TRBV7-2
CDR3 protein: CASSLGQGRMNTEAFF

clone size: .
J gene: TRBJ2-7
V gene: TRBV7-9
CDR3 protein: CASSLALEGPYYEQYF

clone size: .
J gene: TRBJ2-7
V gene: TRBV5-1
CDR3 protein: CASSDLRGPEEQYF

clone size: few
J gene: TRBJ2-7
V gene: TRBV2
CDR3 protein: CASSETPGTYEQYF

clone size: few
J gene: TRBJ2-7
V gene: TRBV29-1
CDR3 protein: CSVTGAGGMYEQYF

clone size: few
J gene: TRBJ2-1
V gene: TRBV5-4
CDR3 protein: CASYLGLGGYNEQFF

clone size: few
J gene: TRBJ2-3
V gene: TRBV20-1
CDR3 protein: CSAPLDTQYF

clone size: few
J gene: TRBJ2-5
V gene: TRBV24-1
CDR3 protein: CATSDTGTEETQYF

clone size: many
J gene: TRBJ2-7
V gene: TRBV5-1
CDR3 protein: CASSPQGAHEQYF

clone size: few
J gene: TRBJ1-4
V gene: TRBV19
CDR3 protein: CASSIRGGTNEKLFF

clone size: few
J gene: TRBJ2-2
V gene: TRBV5-6
CDR3 protein: CASSAGQFNTGELFF

clone size: .
J gene: TRBJ1-5
V gene: TRBV6-4
CDR3 protein: CASSDDRGLNQPQHF

clone size: many
J gene: TRBJ1-1
V gene: TRBV7-2
CDR3 protein: CASSLATGGGTEAFF

clone size: few
J gene: TRBJ2-5
V gene: TRBV12-3/TRBV12-4
CDR3 protein: CASSSQAQETQYF

clone size: many
J gene: TRBJ2-1
V gene: TRBV29-1
CDR3 protein: CSVGQGASSYNEQFF

clone size: many
J gene: TRBJ2-5
V gene: TRBV11-2
CDR3 protein: CASSLGDRLLETQYF

clone size: .
J gene: TRBJ1-2
V gene: TRBV29-1
CDR3 protein: CSAYRDGYTF

clone size: .
J gene: TRBJ1-2
V gene: TRBV7-2
CDR3 protein: CASSLLATVYGYTF

clone size: few
J gene: TRBJ1-4
V gene: TRBV5-1
CDR3 protein: CASSLGTGVDEKLFF

clone size: .
J gene: TRBJ1-5
V gene: TRBV6-2/TRBV6-3
CDR3 protein: CASSAHSYEPQHF

clone size: many
J gene: TRBJ1-3
V gene: TRBV6-5
CDR3 protein: CASSYDGNSGNTIYF

clone size: few
J gene: TRBJ1-2
V gene: TRBV10-3
CDR3 protein: CAITFGPHF